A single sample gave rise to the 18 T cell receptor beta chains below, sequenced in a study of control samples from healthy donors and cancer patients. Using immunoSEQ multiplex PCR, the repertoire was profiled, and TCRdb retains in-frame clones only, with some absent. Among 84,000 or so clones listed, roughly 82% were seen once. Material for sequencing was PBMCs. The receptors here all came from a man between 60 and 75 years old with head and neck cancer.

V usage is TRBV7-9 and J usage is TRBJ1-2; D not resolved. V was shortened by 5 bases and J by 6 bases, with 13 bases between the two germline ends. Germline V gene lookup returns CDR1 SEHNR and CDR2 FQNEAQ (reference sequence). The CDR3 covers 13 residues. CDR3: CASSLRKGHGYTF. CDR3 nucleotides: TGTGCCAGCAGCCTCAGGAAGGGCCATGGCTACACCTTC.

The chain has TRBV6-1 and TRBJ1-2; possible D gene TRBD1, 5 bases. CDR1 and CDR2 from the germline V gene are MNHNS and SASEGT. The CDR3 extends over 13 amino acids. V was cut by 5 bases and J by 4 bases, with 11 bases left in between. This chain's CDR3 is CASSYGGIYGYTF. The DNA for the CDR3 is TGTGCCAGCAGTTATGGGGGGATCTATGGCTACACCTTC.

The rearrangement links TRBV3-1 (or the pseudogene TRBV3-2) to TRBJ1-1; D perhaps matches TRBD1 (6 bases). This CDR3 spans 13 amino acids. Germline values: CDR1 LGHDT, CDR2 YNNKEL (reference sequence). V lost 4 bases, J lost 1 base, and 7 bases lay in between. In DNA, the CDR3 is TGTGCCAGCAGCCCCAGGGGGAACACTGAAGCTTTCTTT. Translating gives CASSPRGNTEAFF.

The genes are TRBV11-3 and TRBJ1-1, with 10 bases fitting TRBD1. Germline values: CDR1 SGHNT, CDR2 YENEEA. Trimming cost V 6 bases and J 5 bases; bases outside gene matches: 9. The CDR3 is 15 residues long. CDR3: CASSSMDRGRTEAFF. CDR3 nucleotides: TGTGCCAGCAGTTCCATGGACAGGGGGAGGACTGAAGCTTTCTTT.

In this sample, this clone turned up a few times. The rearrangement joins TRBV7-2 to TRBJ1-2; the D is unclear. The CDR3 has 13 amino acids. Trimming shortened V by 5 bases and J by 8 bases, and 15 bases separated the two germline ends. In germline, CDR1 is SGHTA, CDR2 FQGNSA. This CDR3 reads CASSQLGGKGYTF. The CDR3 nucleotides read TGTGCCAGCAGCCAGCTAGGAGGGAAAGGCTACACCTTC.

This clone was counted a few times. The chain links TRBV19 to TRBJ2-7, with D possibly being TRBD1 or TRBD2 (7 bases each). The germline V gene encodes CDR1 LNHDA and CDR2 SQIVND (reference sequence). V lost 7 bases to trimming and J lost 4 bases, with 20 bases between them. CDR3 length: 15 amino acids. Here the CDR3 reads CASTPGGRGVYEQYF. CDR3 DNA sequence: TGTGCCAGTACCCCGGGAGGCAGGGGGGTTTACGAGCAGTACTTC.

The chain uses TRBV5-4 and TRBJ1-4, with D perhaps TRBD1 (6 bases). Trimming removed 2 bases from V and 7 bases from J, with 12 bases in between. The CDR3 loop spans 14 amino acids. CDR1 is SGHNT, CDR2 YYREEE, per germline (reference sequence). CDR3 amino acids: CASSLWGATEKLFF. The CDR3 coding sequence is TGTGCCAGCAGCTTATGGGGGGCTACTGAAAAACTGTTTTTT.

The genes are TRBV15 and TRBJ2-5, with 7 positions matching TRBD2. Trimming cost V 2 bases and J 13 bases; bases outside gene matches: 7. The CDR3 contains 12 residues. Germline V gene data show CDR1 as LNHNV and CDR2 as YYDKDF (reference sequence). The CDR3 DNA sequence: TGTGCCACCAGCAGACCGGCGGGACTATTGTACTTC. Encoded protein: CATSRPAGLLYF.

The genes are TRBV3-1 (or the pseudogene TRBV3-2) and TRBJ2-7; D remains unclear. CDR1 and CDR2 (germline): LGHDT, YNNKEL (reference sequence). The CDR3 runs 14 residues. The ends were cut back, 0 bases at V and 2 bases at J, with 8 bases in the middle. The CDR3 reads CASSQEDITYEQYF. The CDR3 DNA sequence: TGTGCCAGCAGCCAAGAAGATATCACCTACGAGCAGTACTTC.

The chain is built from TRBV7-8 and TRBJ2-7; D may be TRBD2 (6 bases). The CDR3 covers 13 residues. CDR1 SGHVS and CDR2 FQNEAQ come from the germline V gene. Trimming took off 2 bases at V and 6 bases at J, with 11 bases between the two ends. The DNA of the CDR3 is TGTGCCAGCAGCTTATTCAGGGACTCCGAGCAGTACTTC. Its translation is CASSLFRDSEQYF.

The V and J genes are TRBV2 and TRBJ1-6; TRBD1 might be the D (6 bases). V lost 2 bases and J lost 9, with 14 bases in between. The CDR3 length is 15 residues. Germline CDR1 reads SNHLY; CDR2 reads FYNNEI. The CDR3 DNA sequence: TGTGCCAGCAGTGAAAGAACAGGGAGGGGTTCACCCCTCCACTTT. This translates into CASSERTGRGSPLHF.

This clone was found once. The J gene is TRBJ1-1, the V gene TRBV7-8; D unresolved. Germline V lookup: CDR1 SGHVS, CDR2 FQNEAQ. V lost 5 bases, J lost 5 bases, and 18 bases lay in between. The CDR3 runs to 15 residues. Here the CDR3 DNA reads TGTGCCAGCAGCCAGACGGCACCATGGGGAACTGAAGCTTTCTTT. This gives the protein CASSQTAPWGTEAFF.

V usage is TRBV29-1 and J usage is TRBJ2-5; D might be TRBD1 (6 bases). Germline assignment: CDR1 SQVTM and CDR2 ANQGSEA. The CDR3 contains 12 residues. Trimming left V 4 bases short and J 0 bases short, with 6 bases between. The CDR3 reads CSVGTDQETQYF. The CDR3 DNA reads TGCAGCGTTGGGACAGACCAAGAGACCCAGTACTTC. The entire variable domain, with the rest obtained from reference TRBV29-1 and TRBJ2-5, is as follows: SAVISQKPSRDICQRGTSLTIQCQVDSQVTMMFWYRQQPGQSLTLIATANQGSEATYESGFVIDKFPISRPNLTFSTLTVSNMSPEDSSIYLCSVGTDQETQYFGPGTRLLVL.

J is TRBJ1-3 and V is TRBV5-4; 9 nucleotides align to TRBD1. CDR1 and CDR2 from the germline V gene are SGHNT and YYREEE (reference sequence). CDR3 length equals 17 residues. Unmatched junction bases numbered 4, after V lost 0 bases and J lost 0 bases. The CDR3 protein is CASSLAPGQGSGNTIYF. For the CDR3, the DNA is TGTGCCAGCAGCTTGGCCCCGGGACAGGGCTCTGGAAACACCATATATTTT.

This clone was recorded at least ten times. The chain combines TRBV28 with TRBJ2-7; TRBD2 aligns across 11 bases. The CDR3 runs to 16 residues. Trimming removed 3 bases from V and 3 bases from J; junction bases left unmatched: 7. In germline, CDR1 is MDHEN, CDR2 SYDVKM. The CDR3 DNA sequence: TGTGCCAGCAGTTTGCCTAGCGGGGGGATTGGCTACGAGCAGTACTTC. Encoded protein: CASSLPSGGIGYEQYF.

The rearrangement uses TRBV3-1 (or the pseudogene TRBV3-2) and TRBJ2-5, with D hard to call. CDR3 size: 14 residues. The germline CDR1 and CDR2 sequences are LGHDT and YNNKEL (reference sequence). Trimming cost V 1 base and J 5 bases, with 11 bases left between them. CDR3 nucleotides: TGTGCCAGCAGCCAAGCCCCCGGGCGGGAGACCCAGTACTTC. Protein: CASSQAPGRETQYF.

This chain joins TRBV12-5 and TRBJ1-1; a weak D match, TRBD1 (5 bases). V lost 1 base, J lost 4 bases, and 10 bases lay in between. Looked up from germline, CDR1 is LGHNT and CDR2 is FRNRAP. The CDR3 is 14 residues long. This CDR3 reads CASGLAPGSTEAFF. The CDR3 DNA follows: TGTGCTAGTGGTTTGGCCCCAGGGTCCACTGAAGCTTTCTTT.

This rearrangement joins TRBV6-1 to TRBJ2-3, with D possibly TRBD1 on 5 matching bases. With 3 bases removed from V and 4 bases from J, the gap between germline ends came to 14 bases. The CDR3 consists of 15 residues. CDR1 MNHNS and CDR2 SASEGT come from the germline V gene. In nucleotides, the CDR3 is TGTGCCAGCAGTGATGTTGAGTGGGGCGCAGATACGCAGTATTTT. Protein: CASSDVEWGADTQYF.